The T cell receptor (beta chain) described here comes from a study of cytomegalovirus exposure and HLA in healthy donors. 60 Vbeta and 13 Jbeta primers were used in PCR. Sequenced by immunoSEQ multiplex PCR; TCRdb stores in-frame clones only, minus some. The table shows about 110,000 clones, with around 70% occurring only once. Study results and caveats: Later examination showed HLA-associated TCR beta chains had greater clonal expansion than equally common others. The majority of CMV-associated TCR beta chains were reported as apparently HLA-restricted in a later analysis. In an earlier analysis, most TCR beta V segments were productive about 90% or about 30% of the time.

The CDR3 length is 14 residues. The J segment lost 1 base and the V segment lost 5 bases, leaving 5 bases of the junction unmatched. From germline, CDR1 is SQVTM and CDR2 ANQGSEA. For this clone: Its specificity is unknown.

This sequence joins TRBV29-1 and TRBJ2-1; 7 bases match TRBD2. Sequencing used PBMCs. This TCR was recovered from a middle-aged woman in good health and CMV-seropositive. The CDR3 nucleotides read TGCAGCGTTCGAGGGAGGGGTTCCTACAATGAGCAGTTCTTC. Its translation: CSVRGRGSYNEQFF.